This TCR beta chain was observed in a study of T and B cells in COVID-19 patients. Study at large: Recovered patients mostly had mild to moderate COVID-19 managed as outpatients. Active-infection patients were older, median roughly 62 years, than recovered patients, median approximately 36 years.

This clonotype has more than one count but fewer than ten. Looked up from germline, CDR1 is MNHEY and CDR2 is SVGAGI. The CDR3 has 14 amino acids. V was pared by 2 bases and J by 1 base, with 8 bases between. TRB was amplified from around 250-500 ng of blood genomic DNA. BIOMED2 TRB-A/B primer pools were used in multiplex TRB PCR. TCRdb recomputed calls from the multiplex PCR reads with MiXCR, one row per CDR3 protein. Here the sample spans about 7,000 distinct CDR3 sequences, roughly 30% being singletons. The chain links TRBV6-5 to TRBJ1-1; D is possibly TRBD1 (6 bases). Sequencing was performed on blood. The receptor was isolated from a human donor with active COVID-19. The CDR3 protein is CASSYAGENTEAFF. In DNA form, the CDR3 reads TGTGCCAGCAGTTACGCAGGGGAGAACACTGAAGCTTTCTTT.